This passage covers 24 T cell receptor beta chains from one sample sequenced in a study of T-cell reconstitution after alpha-beta-depleted transplantation in children. Molecular barcoding with unique molecular identifiers was used for the TCRbeta library. TCRdb re-derived calls from the PCR reads in MiXCR, one entry per CDR3 protein. The sample has 75,000 to 100,000 distinct CDR3 sequences, approximately 8.4% seen once. This specimen consisted of PBMCs from the stem cell graft donor, obtained from the stem cell graft. The source of these receptors is a human donor who donated a stem cell graft to a child with congenital amegakaryocytic thrombocytopenia.

This clonotype was seen at least ten times. The rearrangement uses TRBV5-1 and TRBJ2-7; weak D call: TRBD1 (7 bases). CDR3 size: 14 residues. V shed 2 bases and J shed 7 bases, with 16 bases lying between them. Germline lookup yields CDR1 SGHRS and CDR2 YFSETQ. CDR3 amino acids: CASSFAGGYGEQYF. The CDR3 DNA follows: TGCGCCAGCAGCTTCGCAGGGGGGTATGGGGAGCAGTACTTC.

The CDR3 region has the DNA TGTGCCAGCACTCCAACGGGAGGGTATAGCAATCAGCCCCAGCATTTT. This encodes CASTPTGGYSNQPQHF. This chain connects TRBV6-1 to TRBJ1-5; no firm D call. Germline values: CDR1 MNHNS, CDR2 SASEGT. The CDR3 has 16 amino acids. The ends were cut back, 7 bases at V and 0 bases at J, with 16 bases in the middle.

This clonotype was recorded at least ten times. The chain has TRBV12-3 or TRBV12-4 and TRBJ1-6; D unresolved. Trimming took off 6 bases at V and 8 bases at J, with 14 bases between the two ends. CDR3 length: 14 amino acids. CDR3 sequence reads: CASSPGSVYSPLHF. The DNA for the CDR3 is TGTGCCAGCAGCCCCGGGTCGGTATATTCACCCCTCCACTTT.

Many counts were recorded for this clonotype. The chain joins TRBV5-1 to TRBJ2-1, with TRBD2 matching over 15 bases. The junction had 5 bases not matched to a gene; V was cut back by 4 bases and J by 3 bases. Germline lookup yields CDR1 SGHRS and CDR2 YFSETQ. CDR3 size: 17 residues. CDR3 amino acids: CASSSGTSGRIYNEQFF. The DNA for the CDR3 is TGCGCCAGCAGCAGCGGGACTAGCGGGAGGATCTACAATGAGCAGTTCTTC.

This clonotype was recorded a few times. At one of its ends the junction is not consistent with the germline gene, which may arise from a read error. J is TRBJ1-2 and V is TRBV5-6, with a possible D match to TRBD1 (5 bases). CDR3 size: 12 residues. The germline V gene encodes CDR1 SGHDT and CDR2 YYEEEE. The CDR3 protein is CASSPGDYGCTF. As DNA, the CDR3 is TGTGCCAGCAGCCCGGGGGACTATGGCTGCACCTTC.

This clonotype has ten or more counts. The chain carries TRBV5-6 and TRBJ2-7; D may match TRBD1 or TRBD2 (6 bases each). V shed 4 bases and J shed 0 bases, with 14 bases lying between them. From germline, CDR1 is SGHDT and CDR2 YYEEEE. This CDR3 is 15 amino acids long. The CDR3 DNA is TGTGCCAGCAGCGTCAAGCCGGGGGCCTCCTACGAGCAGTACTTC. Translating it yields CASSVKPGASYEQYF. The full variable domain, completed using reference TRBV5-6 and TRBJ2-7, is DAGVTQSPTHLIKTRGQQVTLRCSPKSGHDTVSWYQQALGQGPQFIFQYYEEEERQRGNFPDRFSGHQFPNYSSELNVNALLLGDSALYLCASSVKPGASYEQYFGPGTRLTVT.

In its sample, this clonotype was seen many times. The rearrangement joins TRBV12-3 or TRBV12-4 to TRBJ1-4, with D tentatively TRBD1 (5 bases). The CDR3 runs to 12 residues. Trimming removed 1 base from V and 8 bases from J, with 5 bases in between. The CDR3 region is CASSLGGEKLFF. CDR3 sequence (DNA): TGTGCCAGCAGTTTAGGGGGGGAAAAACTGTTTTTT.

The chain is built from TRBV10-3 and TRBJ1-5, with no clear D. In germline, CDR1 is ENHRY, CDR2 SYGVKD. Trimming took 0 bases from V and 3 from J, leaving 9 bases between them. This CDR3 comprises 15 residues. The CDR3 bases are TGTGCCATCAGTGAGTCGATGGGCAACAATCAGCCCCAGCATTTT. Its translation: CAISESMGNNQPQHF.

This clonotype was recorded at least ten times. V gene TRBV14 combines with J gene TRBJ2-3, with 7 bases fitting TRBD1. The CDR3 consists of 12 residues. Germline values: CDR1 SGHDN, CDR2 FVKESK. Trimming took 1 base from V and 11 from J; bases not matched to a gene: 3. CDR3: CASSQGQGMQYF. The CDR3 nucleotides read TGTGCCAGCAGCCAAGGACAGGGAATGCAGTATTTT.

This clonotype was seen many times. The chain is built from TRBV7-2 and TRBJ2-3; no reliable D call. With 5 bases removed from V and 1 base from J, the gap between germline ends came to 13 bases. CDR3 size: 15 residues. Germline V CDR1 and CDR2: SGHTA, FQGNSA. The CDR3 sequence is CASSPPASGTDTQYF. For the CDR3, the DNA is TGTGCCAGCAGCCCGCCGGCGTCGGGCACAGATACGCAGTATTTT. Combining the CDR3 with reference TRBV7-2 and TRBJ2-3 gives the whole variable domain GAGVSQSPSNKVTEKGKDVELRCDPISGHTALYWYRQSLGQGLEFLIYFQGNSAPDKSGLPSDRFSAERTGGSVSTLTIQRTQQEDSAVYLCASSPPASGTDTQYFGPGTRLTVL.

This clonotype was observed many times. This rearrangement joins TRBV5-1 to TRBJ2-2; D possibly corresponds to TRBD2 (5 bases). Per the germline V gene, CDR1 is SGHRS and CDR2 is YFSETQ. This CDR3 comprises 15 residues. Trimming shortened V by 4 bases and J by 1 base, and 11 bases separated the two germline ends. The CDR3 reads CASSPDGLNTGELFF. CDR3 bases: TGCGCCAGCAGCCCGGACGGACTGAACACCGGGGAGCTGTTTTTT.

This clonotype was seen more than once but under ten times. The V call is TRBV15, the J call TRBJ2-1; 9 bases fit TRBD2. The V gene's germline CDR1 is LNHNV and CDR2 YYDKDF (reference sequence). J lost 10 bases, V lost 1 base, and 8 bases had no gene match. This CDR3 is built from 15 residues. CDR3 coding DNA: TGTGCCACCAGCAGAGTAGCTAGCGGGGTAGGAGAGCAGTTCTTC. This encodes CATSRVASGVGEQFF.

The sample holds many counts of this clonotype. V and J are TRBV29-1 and TRBJ2-3, with 9 bases identical to TRBD2. The CDR3 extends over 12 amino acids. The V and J ends lost 5 bases and 5 bases, in that order; junction bases with no gene match: 2. Germline V lookup: CDR1 SQVTM, CDR2 ANQGSEA. As DNA, the CDR3 is TGCAGCGTTTCGCGGGGGGGAGATACGCAGTATTTT. It encodes CSVSRGGDTQYF.

Notes on this clonotype: A single base separates this from a much larger clone, so it may be a read error. The chain couples TRBV7-2 to TRBJ2-5; D ambiguous. Per the germline V gene, CDR1 is SGHTA and CDR2 is FQGNSA. Between the trimmed V and J ends, which lost 2 bases and 5 bases, there was a span of 15 bases. The CDR3 is 15 amino acids. The CDR3 spells CASSLSVLGWETQYF. For the CDR3, the DNA is TGTGCCAGCAGCTTAAGTGTGCTGGGGTGGGAGACCCAGTACTTC.

There are many counts of this clonotype. The chain links TRBV29-1 to TRBJ2-1, with 8 bases that match TRBD2. In germline, CDR1 is SQVTM, CDR2 ANQGSEA. CDR3 length: 14 amino acids. Trimming removed 4 bases from V and 1 base from J; junction bases left unmatched: 3. CDR3 sequence: CSVVASGSYNEQFF. DNA for the CDR3: TGCAGCGTTGTGGCTAGCGGGTCCTACAATGAGCAGTTCTTC.

This clonotype was counted at least ten times. The chain uses TRBV20-1 and TRBJ1-4; possibly TRBD1 for D (5 bases). CDR3 length equals 14 residues. Per the germline V gene, CDR1 is DFQATT and CDR2 is SNEGSKA (reference sequence). Trimming removed 0 bases from V and 13 bases from J, with 18 bases in between. CDR3 amino acids: CSARDPKAGDALFF. The CDR3 nucleotides are TGCAGTGCTAGAGATCCGAAAGCGGGGGACGCACTGTTTTTT.

As concerns this clonotype: The junction shows a germline mismatch at one end, possibly a read error. The J gene is TRBJ2-1, the V gene TRBV15; the match to TRBD2 covers 7 bases. The CDR3 extends over 16 amino acids. Germline lookup yields CDR1 LNHNV and CDR2 YYDKDF (reference sequence). CDR3 sequence reads: CATSRDVTLAPNEQFF. The DNA of the CDR3 is TGTGCCACCAGCAGAGACGTGACACTAGCGCCTAATGAGCAGTTCTTT.

This clonotype was detected many times. The rearrangement links TRBV28 to TRBJ2-5, with TRBD1 matching over 9 bases. After removal of 6 bases from V and 5 bases from J, the junction contained 13 bases not matched to a gene. Germline-derived CDR1 and CDR2 are MDHEN and SYDVKM. This CDR3 comprises 16 residues. The CDR3 coding sequence is TGTGCCAGCAGCATTCAAACAGGGGGCATGAGTGAGACCCAGTACTTC. It translates to CASSIQTGGMSETQYF.

The chain couples TRBV6-4 to TRBJ2-1, with D hard to call. From germline, CDR1 is MRHNA and CDR2 SNTAGT. Trimming took 10 bases from V and 4 from J, leaving 17 bases between them. CDR3 length: 14 amino acids. The chain's CDR3 is CATRLSVGYNEQFF. CDR3 nucleotide sequence: TGTGCCACACGACTCTCCGTGGGGTACAATGAGCAGTTCTTC.

This clonotype was counted at least ten times. The chain is built from TRBV12-3 or TRBV12-4 and TRBJ2-3, with TRBD2 matching 8 bases. CDR3 length equals 15 residues. V trimming: 6 bases; J trimming: 4 bases; junction bases outside the gene matches: 9. CDR3 DNA: TGTGCCAGCAGCTTCTTCAGCGGGAGTTCAGATACGCAGTATTTT. This encodes CASSFFSGSSDTQYF.

The genes are TRBV18 and TRBJ2-6, with TRBD1 identical over 7 bases. Germline assignment: CDR1 KGHSH and CDR2 LQKENI. V was pared by 3 bases and J by 2 bases, with 13 bases of the junction left unmatched. The CDR3 loop spans 19 amino acids. The CDR3 sequence: CASSPDPTGELTGANVLTF. The CDR3 nucleotides are TGTGCCAGCTCACCTGACCCTACAGGGGAATTAACTGGGGCCAACGTCCTGACTTTC.

This clonotype showed up many times. The chain joins TRBV12-3 or TRBV12-4 to TRBJ2-7; the D is unclear. The V end lost 2 bases, the J end lost 6 bases, and 8 bases lay between the germline ends. There are 12 residues in the CDR3. The CDR3 sequence: CASSLSPSEQYF. In DNA, the CDR3 is TGTGCCAGCAGTTTATCGCCCTCCGAGCAGTACTTC.

This clonotype was counted many times. The chain couples TRBV7-3 to TRBJ1-6; perhaps TRBD1 as D (5 bases). V was shortened by 4 bases and J by 10 bases, with 14 bases between the two germline ends. This CDR3 comprises 14 residues. Germline V CDR1 and CDR2: SGHTA, FQGTGA. The chain's CDR3 is CASSSGISGSPLHF. The CDR3 DNA reads TGTGCCAGCAGCTCAGGGATTTCAGGGTCACCCCTCCACTTT.

This clonotype was detected many times. The chain has TRBV5-6 and TRBJ2-2; D perhaps matches TRBD2 (5 bases). Between the trimmed V and J ends, which lost 4 bases and 3 bases, there was a span of 16 bases. CDR1 and CDR2 from the germline V gene are SGHDT and YYEEEE. The CDR3 runs to 16 residues. CDR3 amino acids: CASSEGPGGYTGELFF. CDR3 nucleotides: TGTGCCAGCAGCGAAGGCCCCGGCGGGTACACCGGGGAGCTGTTTTTT.